The 28 T cell receptor beta chains below all came from one sample that was sequenced in a study of cytomegalovirus exposure and HLA in healthy donors. The study ran its PCR with 60 Vbeta and 13 Jbeta primers. Assay used: immunoSEQ multiplex PCR; TCRdb lists only in-frame clones, some missing. This table holds 100,000 to 120,000 clones, approximately 83% found once. The source material was PBMCs. The receptors shown here come from a woman aged 18-30 years in good health and CMV-seronegative.

The rearrangement links TRBV5-1 to TRBJ2-3, with a possible D match to TRBD2 (6 bases). The V gene lost 4 bases and the J gene lost 1 base, with 19 bases spanning the gap. Germline lookup yields CDR1 SGHRS and CDR2 YFSETQ. The CDR3 is made up of 17 amino acids. CDR3 nucleotides: TGCGCCAGCAGCGGAGGGGACTTCGCTAGGGGCACAGATACGCAGTATTTT. Translating gives CASSGGDFARGTDTQYF. The entire variable domain, with the rest obtained from reference TRBV5-1 and TRBJ2-3, is as follows: KAGVTQTPRYLIKTRGQQVTLSCSPISGHRSVSWYQQTPGQGLQFLFEYFSETQRNKGNFPGRFSGRQFSNSRSEMNVSTLELGDSALYLCASSGGDFARGTDTQYFGPGTRLTVL.

This chain uses TRBV29-1 with TRBJ2-7, with TRBD1 matching over 10 bases. CDR1 is SQVTM and CDR2 is ANQGSEA in the germline V gene. CDR3 size: 13 residues. Trimming took 7 bases from V and 3 from J; bases not matched to a gene: 6. CDR3 sequence reads: CSGVTGGHYEQYF. The DNA for the CDR3 is TGCAGCGGCGTGACAGGGGGCCACTACGAGCAGTACTTC.

V is TRBV23-1 and J is TRBJ2-7; D gene unclear. TRBV23-1 is recorded as an ORF, its role being uncertain. Trimming stripped 6 bases from V and 2 bases from J, with 14 bases between. This CDR3 has 14 amino acids. The CDR3 reads CASSLTQTTYEQYF. In nucleotides, the CDR3 is TGCGCCAGCAGCTTAACACAGACCACCTACGAGCAGTACTTC.

The chain recombines TRBV5-6 with TRBJ2-3, with 8 bases lining up with TRBD1. Germline CDR1 and CDR2: SGHDT and YYEEEE. The CDR3 is made up of 15 amino acids. J lost 5 bases, V lost 0 bases, and 5 bases had no gene match. CDR3 sequence reads: CASSLGTGSIDTQYF. The CDR3 DNA follows: TGTGCCAGCAGCTTGGGGACAGGGTCGATAGATACGCAGTATTTT.

This chain joins TRBV5-4 and TRBJ2-7; possibly TRBD1 for D (6 bases). This CDR3 has 13 residues. Trimming removed 0 bases at V and 6 bases at J, with 10 bases between. The germline V gene encodes CDR1 SGHNT and CDR2 YYREEE (reference sequence). This CDR3 is CASSLAGQSEQYF. CDR3 bases: TGTGCCAGCAGCTTGGCCGGACAGTCCGAGCAGTACTTC.

The chain links TRBV27 to TRBJ1-1; 9 nucleotides align to TRBD1. V lost 7 bases and J lost 10; bases outside the gene matches: 16. This CDR3 region has 15 residues. Germline loops: CDR1 MNHEY, CDR2 SMNVEV (reference sequence). CDR3 sequence: CASNEAGTGWPPAFF. In DNA, the CDR3 is TGTGCCAGCAACGAGGCCGGGACAGGGTGGCCCCCAGCTTTCTTT.

This chain connects TRBV7-8 to TRBJ2-7; maybe TRBD1 (5 bases). The V end lost 5 bases, the J end lost 7 bases, and 24 bases lay between the germline ends. CDR1 and CDR2 (germline): SGHVS, FQNEAQ. The CDR3 runs to 16 residues. The CDR3 spells CASSPLRAGAWKEQYF. CDR3 DNA: TGTGCCAGCAGCCCCCTCAGGGCAGGTGCATGGAAGGAGCAGTACTTC.

The table lists this clone with a count of one. This chain links TRBV15 with TRBJ1-2; a weak D match, TRBD1 (6 bases). From germline, CDR1 is LNHNV and CDR2 YYDKDF (reference sequence). Trimming removed 8 bases at V and 2 bases at J, with 12 bases between. The CDR3 sequence is 13 residues long. The chain's CDR3 is CATGTGLNYGYTF. DNA for the CDR3: TGTGCCACCGGTACAGGGCTCAACTATGGCTACACCTTC.

This clone has just a few counts. V is TRBV28 and J is TRBJ2-5, with TRBD2 matching over 11 bases. Per the germline V gene, CDR1 is MDHEN and CDR2 is SYDVKM. This CDR3 is built from 13 residues. The CDR3 protein is CGATSGNQETQYF. The CDR3, as DNA: TGTGGCGCGACTAGCGGGAACCAAGAGACCCAGTACTTC.

The chain employs TRBV10-3 and TRBJ1-1, with 7 nucleotides matching TRBD1. This CDR3 has 13 residues. The germline gives CDR1 ENHRY, CDR2 SYGVKD. The J segment lost 3 bases and the V segment lost 7 bases, leaving 5 bases of the junction unmatched. The CDR3 region has the DNA TGTGCCATCACTAAGGGGGCGGACACTGAAGCTTTCTTT. Encoded protein: CAITKGADTEAFF.

The chain carries TRBV2 and TRBJ1-5, with a tentative D call TRBD1 (5 bases). This CDR3 has 14 residues. V lost 7 bases and J lost 0, with 10 bases in between. The germline V gene encodes CDR1 SNHLY and CDR2 FYNNEI. The CDR3 spells CASTTVYSNQPQHF. CDR3 in DNA: TGTGCCAGCACGACAGTCTATAGCAATCAGCCCCAGCATTTT.

The count of this clone is one. The V gene is TRBV28, the J gene TRBJ1-2; 8 nucleotides match TRBD1. V lost 6 bases, J lost 4 bases, and 7 bases stayed unmatched. The CDR3 is made up of 14 amino acids. Looked up from germline, CDR1 is MDHEN and CDR2 is SYDVKM. The CDR3 coding sequence is TGTGCCAGCAGGCCGACAGGGGCGCCCTATGGCTACACCTTC. Encoded protein: CASRPTGAPYGYTF.

The CDR3 DNA reads as TGTGCCACCTGGGGGGAAAACACCATATATTTT. This codes for CATWGENTIYF. The V call is TRBV2, the J call TRBJ1-3; possible D gene TRBD1, 5 bases. Germline V gene sequence: CDR1 SNHLY, CDR2 FYNNEI. The CDR3 is 11 amino acids. Trimming left V 10 bases short and J 6 bases short, with 10 bases between. Complete variable domain (other parts from reference TRBV2 and TRBJ1-3): EPEVTQTPSHQVTQMGQEVILRCVPISNHLYFYWYRQILGQKVEFLVSFYNNEISEKSEIFDDQFSVERPDGSNFTLKIRSTKLEDSAMYFCATWGENTIYFGEGSWLTVV.

This chain links TRBV6-6 with TRBJ1-3; 9 bases are a match to TRBD1. The CDR3 spans 15 residues. The germline V gene has CDR1 MNHNY and CDR2 SVGAGI (reference sequence). V shed 6 bases and J 2 bases; nucleotides not matched to a gene: 5. CDR3 bases: TGTGCCAGCAGGACGGGACAGGGAACTGGAAACACCATATATTTT. It is translated as CASRTGQGTGNTIYF.

Concerning this clone: The same CDR3 arises from other DNA sequences in this sample as well. The V and J genes are TRBV9 and TRBJ1-1, with 8 bases aligning to TRBD1. With V trimmed by 4 bases and J by 11 bases, 10 bases remained unmatched. The CDR3 sequence is 13 residues long. CDR1 and CDR2 from the germline V gene are SGDLS and YYNGEE. This chain's CDR3 is CASSPDRGRRAFF. CDR3 nucleotides: TGTGCCAGCAGCCCCGACAGGGGCCGGCGGGCTTTCTTT.

This clone was counted once. The chain is built from TRBV5-1 and TRBJ2-3; TRBD1 matches at 8 bases. Germline V CDR1 and CDR2: SGHRS, YFSETQ. The CDR3 totals 12 residues. The V gene end was trimmed by 5 bases and the J gene end by 6 bases; junction bases not matched to a gene: 2. The chain's CDR3 is CASRRTGDTQYF. As DNA, the CDR3 is TGCGCCAGCAGGCGGACAGGGGATACGCAGTATTTT.

The V gene is TRBV9, the J gene TRBJ1-4; no firm D call. CDR1 and CDR2 (germline): SGDLS, YYNGEE. V lost 2 bases and J 7 bases, leaving 9 bases between the germline ends. CDR3 length: 13 residues. The CDR3 DNA is TGTGCCAGCAGCGTTTTGGAGGGTGAAAAACTGTTTTTT. Its protein product is CASSVLEGEKLFF.

The chain is built from TRBV6-5 and TRBJ2-5; a possible D gene is TRBD2 (5 bases). V lost 0 bases, J lost 7 bases, and 6 bases lay in between. The length of the CDR3 is 12 residues. Germline loops: CDR1 MNHEY, CDR2 SVGAGI. CDR3 nucleotide sequence: TGTGCCAGCAGTTACTCTCGGGGGACCCAGTACTTC. Protein sequence: CASSYSRGTQYF.

The genes are TRBV10-3 and TRBJ1-1; no clear D. The CDR3 is made up of 13 amino acids. Germline lookup yields CDR1 ENHRY and CDR2 SYGVKD. V was clipped by 3 bases and J by 6 bases, with 11 bases between them. CDR3 region: CAISEIGVAEAFF. As DNA, the CDR3 is TGTGCCATCAGTGAAATCGGGGTTGCTGAAGCTTTCTTT.

This chain uses TRBV19 with TRBJ2-7; TRBD2 agrees at 10 bases. Germline-derived CDR1 and CDR2 are LNHDA and SQIVND (reference sequence). With V trimmed by 9 bases and J by 3 bases, 8 bases remained unmatched. The CDR3 has 14 amino acids. The DNA for the CDR3 is TGTGCCAGCGCCGGGACTAGCGCACTCTACGAGCAGTACTTC. Translated, it gives CASAGTSALYEQYF.

J is TRBJ2-7 and V is TRBV2, with 8 bases that match TRBD1. After removal of 3 bases from V and 3 bases from J, the junction contained 7 bases not matched to a gene. Germline V gene sequence: CDR1 SNHLY, CDR2 FYNNEI. The CDR3 has 15 residues. The CDR3 DNA reads TGTGCCAGCAGTGATTTCGGACAGGGAGTCTACGAGCAGTACTTC. This sequence encodes CASSDFGQGVYEQYF.

The CDR3 is CASSAESGTDTQYF. The CDR3 nucleotides read TGTGCCAGCAGCGCCGAATCGGGCACAGATACGCAGTATTTT. This chain uses TRBV9 with TRBJ2-3, with no clear D. Trimming removed 3 bases from V and 1 base from J, with 9 bases in between. There are 14 residues in the CDR3. Germline CDR1 reads SGDLS; CDR2 reads YYNGEE.

The gene calls are TRBV11-3 and TRBJ2-5, with 9 bases matching TRBD2. CDR1 and CDR2 from the germline V gene are SGHNT and YENEEA. The CDR3 consists of 16 residues. Unmatched junction bases numbered 12, after V lost 5 bases and J lost 5 bases. DNA of the CDR3: TGTGCCAGCAGCACCCGGACTAGCGAGGTTGGGGAGACCCAGTACTTC. It specifies CASSTRTSEVGETQYF.

This rearrangement joins TRBV28 to TRBJ2-7, with D unresolved. V gave up 7 bases and J gave up 2 bases, with 12 bases separating them. Germline values: CDR1 MDHEN, CDR2 SYDVKM. The CDR3 length is 13 residues. DNA of the CDR3: TGTGCCAGCACCCTCAACTTGCCCTACGAGCAGTACTTC. Translation: CASTLNLPYEQYF.

The chain has TRBV29-1 and TRBJ1-1; 8 bases map to TRBD1. Germline V lookup: CDR1 SQVTM, CDR2 ANQGSEA. Trimming at V came to 6 bases and at J to 3 bases, leaving 9 bases not matched to a gene. This CDR3 has 14 residues. This CDR3 reads CSVENTGGYTEAFF. In DNA form, the CDR3 reads TGCAGCGTGGAGAATACAGGGGGGTACACTGAAGCTTTCTTT.

This clone turned up a few times. V is TRBV19 and J is TRBJ1-5; D uncertain. The germline V gene encodes CDR1 LNHDA and CDR2 SQIVND (reference sequence). CDR3 length: 13 amino acids. V was cut by 5 bases and J by 5 bases, with 10 bases left in between. The CDR3 loop is CASSSREDQPQHF. CDR3 coding DNA: TGTGCCAGTAGTTCTAGGGAGGATCAGCCCCAGCATTTT. The full variable domain, its missing parts supplied by reference TRBV19 and TRBJ1-5, is DGGITQSPKYLFRKEGQNVTLSCEQNLNHDAMYWYRQDPGQGLRLIYYSQIVNDFQKGDIAEGYSVSREKKESFPLTVTSAQKNPTAFYLCASSSREDQPQHFGDGTRLSIL.

The gene calls are TRBV6-5 and TRBJ2-2, with a tentative D call TRBD2 (5 bases). This CDR3 spans 14 amino acids. Trimming left V 6 bases short and J 3 bases short, with 11 bases between. CDR1 MNHEY and CDR2 SVGAGI come from the germline V gene. CDR3 DNA: TGTGCCAGCAGAGGCGGGTCATACACCGGGGAGCTGTTTTTT. The encoded protein is CASRGGSYTGELFF.

This clone was counted between two and nine times. This CDR3 is CASSLGDSLMNTEAFF. CDR3 coding DNA: TGTGCCAGCAGCTTAGGTGACAGTTTGATGAACACTGAAGCTTTCTTT. The V gene is TRBV7-9, the J gene TRBJ1-1; D is perhaps TRBD1 (5 bases). CDR1 and CDR2 (germline): SEHNR, FQNEAQ (reference sequence). The V and J ends lost 1 base and 0 bases respectively, with 12 bases between them. The CDR3 has 16 amino acids.